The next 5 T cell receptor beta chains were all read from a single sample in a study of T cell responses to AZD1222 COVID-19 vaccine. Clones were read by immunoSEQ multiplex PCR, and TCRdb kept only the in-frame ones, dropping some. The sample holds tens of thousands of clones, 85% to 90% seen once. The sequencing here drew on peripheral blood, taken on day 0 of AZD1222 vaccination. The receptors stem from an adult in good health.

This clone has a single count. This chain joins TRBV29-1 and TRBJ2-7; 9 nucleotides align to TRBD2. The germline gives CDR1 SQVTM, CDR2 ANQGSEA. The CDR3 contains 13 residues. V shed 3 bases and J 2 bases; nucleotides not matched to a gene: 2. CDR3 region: CSVDSGGTYEQYF. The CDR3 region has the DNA TGCAGCGTTGATAGCGGGGGTACCTACGAGCAGTACTTC.

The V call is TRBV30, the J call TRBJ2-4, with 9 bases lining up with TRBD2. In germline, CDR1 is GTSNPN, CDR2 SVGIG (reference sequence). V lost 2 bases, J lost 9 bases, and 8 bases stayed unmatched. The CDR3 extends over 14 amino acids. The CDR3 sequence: CAWSIAGGRSIQYF. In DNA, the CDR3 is TGTGCCTGGAGTATCGCGGGAGGGCGTAGCATTCAGTACTTC.

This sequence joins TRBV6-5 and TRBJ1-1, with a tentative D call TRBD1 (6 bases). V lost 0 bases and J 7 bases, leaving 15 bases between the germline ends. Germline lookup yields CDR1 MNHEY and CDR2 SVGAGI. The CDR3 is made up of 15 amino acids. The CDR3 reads CASSYSRWGQGEAFF. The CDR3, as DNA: TGTGCCAGCAGTTACTCGAGGTGGGGGCAGGGTGAAGCTTTCTTT.

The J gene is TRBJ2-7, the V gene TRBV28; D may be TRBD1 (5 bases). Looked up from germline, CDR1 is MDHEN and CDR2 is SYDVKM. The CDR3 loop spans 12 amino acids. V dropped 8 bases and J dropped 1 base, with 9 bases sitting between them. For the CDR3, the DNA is TGTGCCAGCTTAGGGGATTCCTACGAGCAGTACTTC. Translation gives CASLGDSYEQYF.

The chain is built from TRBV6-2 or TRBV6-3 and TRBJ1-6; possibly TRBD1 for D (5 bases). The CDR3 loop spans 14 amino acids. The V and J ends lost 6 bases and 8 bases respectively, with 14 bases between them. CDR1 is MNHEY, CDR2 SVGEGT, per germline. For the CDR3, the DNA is TGTGCCAGCAGCCCGGACAAGACCTATTCACCCCTCCACTTT. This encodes CASSPDKTYSPLHF.